What follows is one T cell receptor beta chain and its context. No antigen is known for it. This CDR3 has 15 residues. Per germline, CDR1 KGHSH and CDR2 LQKENI. These data are taken from a study of monozygotic twins with inflammatory bowel disease. Notes on the study in general: No difference in repertoire similarity was seen between concordant and discordant twins, possibly because power was limited. By inverse Simpson index, TCRbeta diversity was lower in IBD patients than in healthy co-twins. Distinct T cell subtypes could not be told apart.

A template switching step added UMIs, each with a 6-nucleotide sample barcode. TCRdb re-analyzed the 5' RACE reads; it lists each CDR3 protein once, without DNA. This repertoire includes about 300,000 distinct CDR3 sequences. The sample taken for sequencing was blood. This chain connects TRBV18 to TRBJ2-1; TCRdb picks TRBD2, but there is no DNA to check that call. This clonotype was sampled from a human donor with ulcerative colitis or Crohn's disease, or a healthy co-twin of an affected twin (not recorded which). CDR3 protein: CASSPQSGGSNEQFF.